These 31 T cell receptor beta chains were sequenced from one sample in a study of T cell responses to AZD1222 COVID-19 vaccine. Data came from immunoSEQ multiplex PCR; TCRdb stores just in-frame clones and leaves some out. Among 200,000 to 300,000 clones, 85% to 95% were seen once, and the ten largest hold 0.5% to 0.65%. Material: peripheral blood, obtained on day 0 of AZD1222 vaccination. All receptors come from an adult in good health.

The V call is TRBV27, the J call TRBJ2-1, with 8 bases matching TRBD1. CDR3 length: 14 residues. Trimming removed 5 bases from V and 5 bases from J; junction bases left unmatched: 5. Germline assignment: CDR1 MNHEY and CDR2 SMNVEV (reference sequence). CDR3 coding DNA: TGTGCCAGCAGTCCCCAGACAGGGGACAATGAGCAGTTCTTC. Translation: CASSPQTGDNEQFF.

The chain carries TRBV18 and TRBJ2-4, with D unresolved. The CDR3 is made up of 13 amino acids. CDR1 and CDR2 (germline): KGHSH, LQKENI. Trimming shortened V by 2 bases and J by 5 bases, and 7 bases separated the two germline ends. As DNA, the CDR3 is TGTGCCAGCTCACCAGGACCCGAAAACATTCAGTACTTC. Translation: CASSPGPENIQYF.

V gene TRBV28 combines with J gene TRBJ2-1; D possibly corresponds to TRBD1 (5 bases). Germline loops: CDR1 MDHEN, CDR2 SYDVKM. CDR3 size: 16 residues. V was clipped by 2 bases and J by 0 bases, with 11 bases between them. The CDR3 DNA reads TGTGCCAGCAGTTTACTTTCTACAGGCTCCTACAATGAGCAGTTCTTC. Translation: CASSLLSTGSYNEQFF.

The CDR3 here is CASRLQGTEAFF. The CDR3 DNA follows: TGTGCCAGCAGGCTACAGGGTACTGAAGCTTTCTTT. The chain joins TRBV6-5 to TRBJ1-1; the D gene is possibly TRBD1 (6 bases). The CDR3 has 12 residues. Germline V gives CDR1 MNHEY, CDR2 SVGAGI. V was shortened by 6 bases and J by 5 bases, with 10 bases between the two germline ends.

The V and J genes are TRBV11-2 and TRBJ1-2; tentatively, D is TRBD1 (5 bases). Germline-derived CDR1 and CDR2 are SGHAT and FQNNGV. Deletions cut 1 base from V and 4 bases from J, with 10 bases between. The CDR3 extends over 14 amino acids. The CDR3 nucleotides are TGTGCCAGCAGCTTAGGGTGGGGACCCTATGGCTACACCTTC. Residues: CASSLGWGPYGYTF.

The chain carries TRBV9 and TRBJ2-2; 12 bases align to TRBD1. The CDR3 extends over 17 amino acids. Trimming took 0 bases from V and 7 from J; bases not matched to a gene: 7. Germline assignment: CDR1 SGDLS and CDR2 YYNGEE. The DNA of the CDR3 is TGTGCCAGCAGCGTAGGCGGGACAGGGGGCGCGGACGGGGAGCTGTTTTTT. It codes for CASSVGGTGGADGELFF.

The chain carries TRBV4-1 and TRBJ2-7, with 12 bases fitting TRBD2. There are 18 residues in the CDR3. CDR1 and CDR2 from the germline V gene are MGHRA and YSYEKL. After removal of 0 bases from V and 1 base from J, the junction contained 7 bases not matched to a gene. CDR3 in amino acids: CASSQESPSGGGSYEQYF. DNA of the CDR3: TGCGCCAGCAGCCAAGAGAGCCCTAGCGGGGGGGGATCCTACGAGCAGTACTTC.

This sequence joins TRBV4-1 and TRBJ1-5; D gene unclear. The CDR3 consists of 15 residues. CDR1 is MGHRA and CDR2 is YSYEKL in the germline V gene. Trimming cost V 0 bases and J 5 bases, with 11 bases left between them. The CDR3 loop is CASSQEGDTYQPQHF. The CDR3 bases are TGCGCCAGCAGCCAAGAAGGCGACACTTATCAGCCCCAGCATTTT.

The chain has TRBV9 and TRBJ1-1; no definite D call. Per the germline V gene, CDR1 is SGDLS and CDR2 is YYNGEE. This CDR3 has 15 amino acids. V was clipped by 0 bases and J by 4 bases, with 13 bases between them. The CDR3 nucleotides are TGTGCCAGCAGCGTAGAGGGAGGCCGAGGCACTGAAGCTTTCTTT. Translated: CASSVEGGRGTEAFF.

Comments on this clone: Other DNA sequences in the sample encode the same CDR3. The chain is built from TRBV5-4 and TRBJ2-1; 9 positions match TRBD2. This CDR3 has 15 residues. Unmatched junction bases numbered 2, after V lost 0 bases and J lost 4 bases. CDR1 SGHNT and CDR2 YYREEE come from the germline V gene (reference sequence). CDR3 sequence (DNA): TGTGCCAGCAGCTTGGGAACTAGCGGGTACAATGAGCAGTTCTTC. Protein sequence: CASSLGTSGYNEQFF.

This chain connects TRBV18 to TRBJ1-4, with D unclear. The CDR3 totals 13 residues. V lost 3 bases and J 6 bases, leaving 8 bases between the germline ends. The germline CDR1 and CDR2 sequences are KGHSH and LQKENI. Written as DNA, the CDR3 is TGTGCCAGCTCACCGGCCCCAGATGAAAAACTGTTTTTT. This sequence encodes CASSPAPDEKLFF.

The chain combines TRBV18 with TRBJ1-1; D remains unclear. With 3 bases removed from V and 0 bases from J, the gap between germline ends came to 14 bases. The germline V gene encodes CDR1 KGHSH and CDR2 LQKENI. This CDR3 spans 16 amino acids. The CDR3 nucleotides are TGTGCCAGCTCACCCAACAGTCCGGCGGTGAACACTGAAGCTTTCTTT. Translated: CASSPNSPAVNTEAFF.

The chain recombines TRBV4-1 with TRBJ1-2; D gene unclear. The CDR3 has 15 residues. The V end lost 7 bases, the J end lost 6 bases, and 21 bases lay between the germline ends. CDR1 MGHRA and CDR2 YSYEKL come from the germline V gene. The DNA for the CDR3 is TGCGCCAGCAACTCGATGAGGGTAGGAAGCAATGGCTACACCTTC. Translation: CASNSMRVGSNGYTF.

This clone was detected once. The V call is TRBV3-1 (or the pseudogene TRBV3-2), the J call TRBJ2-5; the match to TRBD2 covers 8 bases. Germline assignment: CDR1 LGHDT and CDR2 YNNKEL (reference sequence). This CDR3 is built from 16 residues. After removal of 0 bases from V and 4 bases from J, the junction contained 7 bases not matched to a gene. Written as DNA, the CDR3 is TGTGCCAGCAGCCAAGAGTGGACTAGCACCGGAGAGACCCAGTACTTC. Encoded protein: CASSQEWTSTGETQYF.

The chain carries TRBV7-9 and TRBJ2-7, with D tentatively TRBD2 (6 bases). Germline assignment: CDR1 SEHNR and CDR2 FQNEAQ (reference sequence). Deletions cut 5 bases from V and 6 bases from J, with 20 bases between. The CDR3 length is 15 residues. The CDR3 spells CASSPTRGRRGEQYF. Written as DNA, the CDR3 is TGTGCCAGCAGCCCTACCCGGGGCCGGCGGGGCGAGCAGTACTTC.

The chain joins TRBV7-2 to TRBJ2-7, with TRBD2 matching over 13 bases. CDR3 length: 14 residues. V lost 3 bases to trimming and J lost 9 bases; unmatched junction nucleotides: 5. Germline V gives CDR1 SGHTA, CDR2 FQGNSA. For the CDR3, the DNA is TGTGCCAGCAGCTTCGGACTAGCGGGAGAGGTGCAGTACTTC. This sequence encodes CASSFGLAGEVQYF.

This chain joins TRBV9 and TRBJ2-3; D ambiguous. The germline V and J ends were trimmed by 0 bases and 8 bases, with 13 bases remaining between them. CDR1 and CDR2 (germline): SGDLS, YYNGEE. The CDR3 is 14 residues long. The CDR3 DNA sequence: TGTGCCAGCAGCGTAGGCATTACCCCGCGTACGCAGTATTTT. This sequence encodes CASSVGITPRTQYF.

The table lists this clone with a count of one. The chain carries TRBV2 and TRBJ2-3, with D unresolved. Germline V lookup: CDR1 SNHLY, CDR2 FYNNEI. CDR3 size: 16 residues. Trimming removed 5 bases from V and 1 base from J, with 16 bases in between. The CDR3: CASSPGQTPRTDTQYF. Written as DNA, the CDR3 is TGTGCCAGCAGTCCGGGCCAGACTCCTCGCACAGATACGCAGTATTTT.

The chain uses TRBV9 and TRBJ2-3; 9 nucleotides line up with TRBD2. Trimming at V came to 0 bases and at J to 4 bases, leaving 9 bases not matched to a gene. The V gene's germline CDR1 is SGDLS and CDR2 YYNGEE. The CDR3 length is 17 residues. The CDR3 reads CASSVGGAGGPADTQYF. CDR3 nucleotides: TGTGCCAGCAGCGTAGGGGGTGCGGGAGGGCCGGCAGATACGCAGTATTTT. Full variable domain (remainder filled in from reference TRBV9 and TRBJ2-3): DSGVTQTPKHLITATGQRVTLRCSPRSGDLSVYWYQQSLDQGLQFLIQYYNGEERAKGNILERFSAQQFPDLHSELNLSSLELGDSALYFCASSVGGAGGPADTQYFGPGTRLTVL.

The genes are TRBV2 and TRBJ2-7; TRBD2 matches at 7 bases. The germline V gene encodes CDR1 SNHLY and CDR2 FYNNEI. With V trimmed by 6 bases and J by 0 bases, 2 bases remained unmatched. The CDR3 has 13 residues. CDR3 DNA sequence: TGTGCCAGCAGGAGCGGGGACTCCTACGAGCAGTACTTC. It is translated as CASRSGDSYEQYF.

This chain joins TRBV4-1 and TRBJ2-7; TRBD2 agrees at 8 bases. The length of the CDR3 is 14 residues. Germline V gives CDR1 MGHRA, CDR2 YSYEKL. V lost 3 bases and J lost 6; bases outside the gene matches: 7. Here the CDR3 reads CASSQNHGGGEQYF. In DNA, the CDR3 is TGCGCCAGCAGCCAGAATCACGGGGGGGGCGAGCAGTACTTC.

The CDR3 DNA is TGTGCCAGCAGTTACAGTACGGACACCTGGTCCGGAGAGGAGACCCAGTACTTC. This sequence encodes CASSYSTDTWSGEETQYF. The chain links TRBV6-2 or TRBV6-3 to TRBJ2-5; D perhaps matches TRBD1 (5 bases). The germline CDR1 and CDR2 sequences are MNHEY and SVGEGT. V was clipped by 2 bases and J by 5 bases, with 24 bases between them. CDR3 length equals 18 residues.

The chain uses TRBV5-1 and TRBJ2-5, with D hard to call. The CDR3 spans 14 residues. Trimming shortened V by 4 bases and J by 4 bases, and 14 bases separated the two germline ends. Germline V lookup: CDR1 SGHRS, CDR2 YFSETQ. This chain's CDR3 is CASSASVTGETQYF. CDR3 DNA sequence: TGCGCCAGCAGCGCGAGTGTTACGGGAGAGACCCAGTACTTC.

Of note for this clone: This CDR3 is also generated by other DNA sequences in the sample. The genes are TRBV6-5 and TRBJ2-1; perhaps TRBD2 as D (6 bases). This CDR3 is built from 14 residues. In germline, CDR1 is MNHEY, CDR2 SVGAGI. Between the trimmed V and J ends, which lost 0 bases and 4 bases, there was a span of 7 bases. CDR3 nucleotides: TGTGCCAGCAGTTACTCGGGGGGATACAATGAGCAGTTCTTC. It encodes CASSYSGGYNEQFF.

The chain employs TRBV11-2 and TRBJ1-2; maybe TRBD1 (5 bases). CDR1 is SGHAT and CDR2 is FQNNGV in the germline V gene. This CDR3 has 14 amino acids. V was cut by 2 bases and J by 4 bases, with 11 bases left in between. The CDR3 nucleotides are TGTGCCAGCAGCTTACGGGACGGATTCTATGGCTACACCTTC. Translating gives CASSLRDGFYGYTF. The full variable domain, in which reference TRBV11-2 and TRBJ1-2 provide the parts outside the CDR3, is EAGVAQSPRYKIIEKRQSVAFWCNPISGHATLYWYQQILGQGPKLLIQFQNNGVVDDSQLPKDRFSAERLKGVDSTLKIQPAKLEDSAVYLCASSLRDGFYGYTFGSGTRLTVV.

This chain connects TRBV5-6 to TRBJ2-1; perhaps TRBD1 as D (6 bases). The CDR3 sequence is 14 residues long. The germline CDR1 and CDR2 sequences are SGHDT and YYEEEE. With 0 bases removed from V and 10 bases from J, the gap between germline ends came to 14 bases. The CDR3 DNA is TGTGCCAGCAGCTTGGACCGTTGGGGGCGAGAGCAGTTCTTC. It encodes CASSLDRWGREQFF.

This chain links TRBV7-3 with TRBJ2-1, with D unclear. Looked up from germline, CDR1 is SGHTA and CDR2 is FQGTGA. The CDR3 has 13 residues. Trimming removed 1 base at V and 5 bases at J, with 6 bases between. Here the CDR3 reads CASSLNYDNEQFF. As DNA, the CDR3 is TGTGCCAGCAGCTTAAACTACGACAATGAGCAGTTCTTC.

CDR3: CASSLGTGSGELFF. For the CDR3, the DNA is TGTGCCAGCAGCTTAGGGACAGGGTCCGGGGAGCTGTTTTTT. The V gene is TRBV7-9, the J gene TRBJ2-2, with 8 bases lining up with TRBD1. CDR1 is SEHNR and CDR2 is FQNEAQ in the germline V gene (reference sequence). V lost 1 base and J lost 6; bases outside the gene matches: 1. The CDR3 runs 14 residues. Full variable domain (remainder filled in from reference TRBV7-9 and TRBJ2-2): DTGVSQNPRHKITKRGQNVTFRCDPISEHNRLYWYRQTLGQGPEFLTYFQNEAQLEKSRLLSDRFSAERPKGSFSTLEIQRTEQGDSAMYLCASSLGTGSGELFFGEGSRLTVL.

The CDR3 protein is CAISEVEGRTGELFF. CDR3 DNA: TGTGCCATCAGTGAGGTAGAGGGGCGGACCGGGGAGCTGTTTTTT. This chain connects TRBV10-3 to TRBJ2-2, with D perhaps being TRBD1 or TRBD2 (5 bases each). Trimming pared 2 bases from V and 5 bases from J, leaving 12 bases between. In germline, CDR1 is ENHRY, CDR2 SYGVKD. This CDR3 is built from 15 residues.

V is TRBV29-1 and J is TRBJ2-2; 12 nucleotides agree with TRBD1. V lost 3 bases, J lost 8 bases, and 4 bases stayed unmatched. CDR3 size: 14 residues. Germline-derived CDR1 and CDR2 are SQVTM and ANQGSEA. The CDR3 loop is CSVERDRGLGELFF. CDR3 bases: TGCAGCGTTGAGCGGGACAGGGGGCTGGGGGAGCTGTTTTTT.

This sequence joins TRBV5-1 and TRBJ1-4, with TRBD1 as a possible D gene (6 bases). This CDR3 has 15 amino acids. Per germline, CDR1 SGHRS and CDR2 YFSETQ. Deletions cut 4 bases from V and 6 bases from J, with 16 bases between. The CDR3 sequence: CASSLPAGGDEKLFF. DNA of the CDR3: TGCGCCAGCAGCCTGCCGGCGGGGGGCGATGAAAAACTGTTTTTT.